This section outlines one T cell receptor (beta chain) sequence together with its context. The data were taken from a study of CD8 T cells in Susac syndrome. The ends were cut back, 2 bases at V and 5 bases at J, with 21 bases in the middle. Germline CDR1 is SGHTA and CDR2 is FQGNSA. The CDR3 has 17 amino acids. Reverse transcription of roughly 0.5 to 1 ug RNA used random hexamers. The amplification used immunoSEQ multiplex PCR on TCR beta CDR3; it spanned 54 Vbeta and 13 Jbeta. TCRdb reprocessed the immunoSEQ multiplex PCR reads via MiXCR and lists one record per CDR3 protein. The sample lists about 440,000 distinct CDR3 sequences, around 85% occurring once.

The rearrangement joins TRBV7-2 to TRBJ2-5; D might be TRBD2 (5 bases). Sequencing used CD8+ T cells from PBMCs. The clonotype originates from a human donor with multiple sclerosis. CDR3 DNA: TGTGCCAGCAGCTTAATTCATGGTCGAGGGCCGGGTGAGACCCAGTACTTC. It codes for CASSLIHGRGPGETQYF.